This T cell receptor beta chain was recovered during a study of blood T cell repertoires in COVID-19 (dated by TCRdb to 2020 to 2021). Turning to the overall study: Samples from collaborators originated in the United States, Italy and Spain and spanned both the acute and convalescent phases of COVID-19. The prospective study material was composed of cDNA or gDNA derived from T cells, B-cell-depleted T cells, or PBMCs. Samples came from the ongoing ImmuneRACE study (first 160 participants) plus 1,254 subjects from 6 global collaborators. A de-identified subject ID, COVID-19 status, age in years and sex were almost always included in the sample metadata. A freely available public database, intended as a resource for researchers studying the immune response to SARS-CoV-2, is where the repertoires were released. Where available, HLA class I and class II types were taken from metadata supplied by the sample provider and were not determined by assay-based typing. The dataset comprised deeply sampled blood TCRbeta repertoires from subjects exposed to, actively infected with, or recovered from COVID-19.

The CDR3 sequence holds 16 residues, the cysteine and phenylalanine included. The kept DNA is CDR3 alone, 48 bases in frame from the first base. The V end loses 4 bases and the J end loses 2 bases, and a stretch of 17 bases separates them. Looking up the germline V gene (reference sequence) yields CDR1 SEHNR and CDR2 FQNEAQ. As to this clone: Its target antigen remains unknown. Base qualities are not at hand, and no much larger clone is one base apart.

What the work shows at the level of the full study, not this receptor alone: Clinical and demographic metadata were provided uncurated, with the amount varying by source and participant.

The immunoSEQ Assay, a bias-controlled multiplex PCR, was used to amplify TCRbeta CDR3 regions from genomic DNA. Per the original workflow: The number of nucleated cells in each sample was estimated from the amplification of reference gene primers within the assay. To quantify the absolute abundance of each unique TCRbeta CDR3 rearrangement, sequence reads were collapsed and filtered. For each sample, productive Simpson clonality was calculated as the square root of Simpson's diversity index across productive rearrangements. TCRdb retrieved this table from immuneACCESS and kept in-frame rearrangements only. Not all clones are present; in checked studies, unresolved V genes account for under half, and no reason is known for the remainder. V and J calls and clone size are copied from that table; D and trimming were computed from the DNA. The sample table contains tens of thousands of clones; only one count was recorded for approximately 79% of them. The ten largest clones capture just over 2.5% of the sample.

Each collaborating institution followed its own protocols to collect whole blood in K2EDTA tubes. Collaborator samples were shipped for TCRbeta analysis as frozen whole blood, isolated PBMCs, or DNA extracted from either sample type. This TCR was sampled from a human donor with acute or convalescent COVID-19. The donor label of this sample is uncertain. Sequences were obtained from peripheral blood. The sequence joins TRBV7-9 to TRBJ2-5; 7 matching bases give a weak D call of TRBD2. For the CDR3, the sequence is CASSWTSGGLQETQYF. The DNA sequence follows: TGTGCCAGCAGCTGGACTAGTGGGGGCCTGCAAGAGACCCAGTACTTC.